This T cell receptor (beta chain) was sequenced for a study of CD8 T cells in Susac syndrome. This CDR3 has 16 residues. The ends lost 6 bases at V and 1 base at J; junction bases unmatched: 7. Germline CDR1 MGHDK, CDR2 SYGVNS. Random hexamers were used to reverse transcribe an amount of about 0.5 to 1 ug RNA. Amplification of TCR beta CDR3 was carried out by immunoSEQ multiplex PCR, which covered 54 Vbeta and 13 Jbeta segments. In TCRdb, the immunoSEQ multiplex PCR reads were re-called with MiXCR into one record per CDR3 protein. In the table there are roughly 160,000 distinct CDR3 sequences, roughly 95% of which are singletons.

The TCR originated in a human donor with Susac syndrome. The sequencing sample was made of CD4+ T cells from PBMCs. This chain uses TRBV25-1 with TRBJ2-1, with 9 bases fitting TRBD2. The chain's CDR3 is CASRTGLAGSYNEQFF. The CDR3 DNA reads TGTGCCAGCAGGACAGGTCTAGCGGGGTCCTACAATGAGCAGTTCTTC.